The source of this TCR beta chain is a study of breast tumors, draining lymph nodes, adjacent tissues. Findings and limits, study-wide: Compared with basal-like, luminal-like tumors shared significantly more repertoire with nontumor tissue. Tumor T cell lymph node origin was a supported hypothesis, not proven. Compared with lymph nodes, tumors were less diverse; compared with nontumor tissue, more. The data were judged consistent with most tumor T cells coming from lymph node and expanding in tumor.

In TCRdb, the multiplex PCR reads were re-called with MiXCR into one record per CDR3 protein. The table includes more than 250,000 distinct CDR3 sequences, over 25% detected once. This clonotype came up many times. Its matching antigen is unknown. The lymph nodes were axillary draining lymph nodes from breast cancer patients. Germline V CDR1 and CDR2: SGHVS, FQNEAQ. V lost 1 base to trimming and J lost 3 bases, with 13 bases between them. The CDR3 totals 15 residues. The chain couples TRBV7-8 to TRBJ2-7; D unclear. The receptor was isolated from a female donor with breast cancer. Some clones in this sample may be carry-over from other donors' samples. Sequences were obtained from axillary lymph node tissue. The CDR3 coding sequence is TGTGCCAGCAGCTTAGACCGGCCCTCCTACTACGAGCAGTACTTC. Amino acid sequence: CASSLDRPSYYEQYF.